The entry below gives a single T cell receptor beta chain sequence along with its context. Its antigen is not yet known. No base qualities exist here, and no much larger clone lies one base off it. The sample's time point label, in plain terms: about 28 days (+/-7) after the second vaccine dose. AZD1222 recipients whose second dose came at about 4 weeks and those whose second dose came at about 12 weeks were combined into one group, since spike-specific TCR depth and breadth did not differ between the two schedules. The vaccinee samples were drawn from two UK trials, COV001 and COV002, one of which was a single-blind randomized controlled phase 2/3 trial testing AZD1222 (ChAdOx1 nCoV-19) in healthy adults. For TCRbeta chain sequencing, PBMC samples from trial participants were taken at day 0 and at day 28 after the second dose. The source of the sample is a study of T cell responses to AZD1222 COVID-19 vaccine (dated by TCRdb to the early 2020s). At the level of the whole study: A total of about 240 trial participants underwent TCR sequencing, of whom 200 to 220 received two doses of AZD1222 and about 25 received two doses of the MenACWY control vaccine. Trial participants were enrolled into age subgroups of 18-55, 56-69 and 70-plus years, which contained about 160, 30 and 59 TCR-sequenced participants, respectively.

The germline V end is reduced by 6 bases and the J end by 3 bases; junction bases left unmatched: 9. The cysteine opens and the phenylalanine closes a CDR3 of 15 amino acids. The kept DNA is CDR3 alone, 45 bases in frame from the first base. The germline V gene provides CDR1 MDHEN and CDR2 SYDVKM. The CDR3 regions of human TCRbeta chains were analyzed by immunosequencing. The study's processing was this. TCRs in the repertoires were matched against a reference library of SARS-CoV-2-specific TCRs that had been generated with the MIRA antigen-specificity platform. Breadth meant the fraction of unique TCRs that were SARS-CoV-2-associated, whereas depth meant the fraction of total T cells that were SARS-CoV-2-associated. Using the MIRA data, every spike-specific TCR was mapped to the spike region that the TCR reacted to and assigned to either a CD4 or a CD8 class. Log10-transformed breadth and depth values were compared by one-way ANOVA with Sidak's multiple comparisons tests. TCRdb mirrors the immuneACCESS table, restricted to in-frame sequences. Some clones are absent from its copies; in checked studies, under half trace to an unresolved V gene, and the reason for the others is unknown. That table furnishes V, J and clone size, whereas the DNA furnished D and trimming. Here the sample has nearly 110,000 clones; roughly nine tenths occur a single time. Clones ranked in the top ten supply about 5% of the sample.

Study-wide findings and limitations: Nearly half of unique spike-specific TCRs reportedly recognized epitopes outside regions mutated in the B.1.351 and B.1.1.7 variants. No day 14 peak-response samples were available, so repertoires were characterized only after the peak T cell response. Vaccine-associated CD4 TCRs spanned the whole spike protein, with dominant responses in regions 160-218 and 743-854. In the small 56-69-year group, the increase in depth fell short of significance, most likely because of low power. Spike-specific TCR breadth and depth rose significantly after two AZD1222 doses compared with day 0 and with MenACWY recipients. Only five to seven AZD1222 recipients were SARS-CoV-2 seropositive at baseline, limiting conclusions about previously exposed vaccinees. Participants were mostly white British, with more females than males. The authors suggested clonal diversity may have been underestimated.

The sequence is built from TRBV28 and TRBJ2-7, and 9 bases in between align with TRBD2. This TCR derives from an adult who received the AZD1222 COVID-19 vaccine. This specimen consisted of peripheral blood, obtained 28 days after the second AZD1222 dose. The DNA is TGTGCCAGCAGCAGAGGCGGGGGGGGTTACTACGAGCAGTACTTC. Its protein reads: CASSRGGGGYYEQYF.